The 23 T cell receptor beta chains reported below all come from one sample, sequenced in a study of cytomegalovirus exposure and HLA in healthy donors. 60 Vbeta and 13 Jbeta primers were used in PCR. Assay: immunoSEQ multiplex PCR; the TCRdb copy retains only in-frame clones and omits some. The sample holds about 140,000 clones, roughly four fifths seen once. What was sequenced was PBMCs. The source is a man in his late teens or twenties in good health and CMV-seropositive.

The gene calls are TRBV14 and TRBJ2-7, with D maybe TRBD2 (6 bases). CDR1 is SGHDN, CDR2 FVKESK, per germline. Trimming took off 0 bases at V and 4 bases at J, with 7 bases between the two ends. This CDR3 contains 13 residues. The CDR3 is CASSQEGGYEQYF. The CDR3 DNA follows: TGTGCCAGCAGCCAAGAGGGAGGTTACGAGCAGTACTTC. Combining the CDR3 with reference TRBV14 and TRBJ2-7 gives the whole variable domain EAGVTQFPSHSVIEKGQTVTLRCDPISGHDNLYWYRRVMGKEIKFLLHFVKESKQDESGMPNNRFLAERTGGTYSTLKVQPAELEDSGVYFCASSQEGGYEQYFGPGTRLTVT.

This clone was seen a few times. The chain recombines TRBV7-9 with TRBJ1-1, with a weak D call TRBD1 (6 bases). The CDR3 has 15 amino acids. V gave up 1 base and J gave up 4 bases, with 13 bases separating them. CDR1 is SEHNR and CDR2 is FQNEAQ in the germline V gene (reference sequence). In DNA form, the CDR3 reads TGTGCCAGCAGCTTAGGCAGGGGCCCGGGCACTGAAGCTTTCTTT. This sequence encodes CASSLGRGPGTEAFF.

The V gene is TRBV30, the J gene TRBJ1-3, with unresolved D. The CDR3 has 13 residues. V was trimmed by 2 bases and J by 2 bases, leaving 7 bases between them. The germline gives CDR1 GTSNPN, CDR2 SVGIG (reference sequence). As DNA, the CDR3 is TGTGCCTGGAGTTTTAGAACTGGAAACACCATATATTTT. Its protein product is CAWSFRTGNTIYF.

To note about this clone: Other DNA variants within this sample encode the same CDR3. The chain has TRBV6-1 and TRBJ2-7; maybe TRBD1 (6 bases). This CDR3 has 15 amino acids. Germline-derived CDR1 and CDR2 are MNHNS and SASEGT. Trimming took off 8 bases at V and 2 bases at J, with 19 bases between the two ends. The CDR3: CASGWGQGRAYEQYF. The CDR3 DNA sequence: TGTGCCAGCGGGTGGGGGCAGGGAAGAGCCTACGAGCAGTACTTC.

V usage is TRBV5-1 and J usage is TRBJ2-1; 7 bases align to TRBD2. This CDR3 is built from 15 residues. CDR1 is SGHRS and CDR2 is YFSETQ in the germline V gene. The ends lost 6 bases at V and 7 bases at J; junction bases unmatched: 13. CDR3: CASTLGEGHGNEQFF. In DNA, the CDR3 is TGCGCCAGCACTCTGGGGGAGGGCCATGGGAATGAGCAGTTCTTC.

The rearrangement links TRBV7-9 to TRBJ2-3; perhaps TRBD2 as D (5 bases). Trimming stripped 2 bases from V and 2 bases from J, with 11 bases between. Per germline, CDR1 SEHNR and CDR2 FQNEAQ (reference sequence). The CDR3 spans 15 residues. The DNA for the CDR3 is TGTGCCAGCAGCTTACAGCGGAGCCTCACAGATACGCAGTATTTT. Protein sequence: CASSLQRSLTDTQYF.

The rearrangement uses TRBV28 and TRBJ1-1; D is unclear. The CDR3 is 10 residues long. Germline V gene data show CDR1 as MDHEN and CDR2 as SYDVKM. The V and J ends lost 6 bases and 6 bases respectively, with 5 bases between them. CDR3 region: CASRRAEAFF. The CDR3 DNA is TGTGCCAGCAGGAGAGCTGAAGCTTTCTTT.

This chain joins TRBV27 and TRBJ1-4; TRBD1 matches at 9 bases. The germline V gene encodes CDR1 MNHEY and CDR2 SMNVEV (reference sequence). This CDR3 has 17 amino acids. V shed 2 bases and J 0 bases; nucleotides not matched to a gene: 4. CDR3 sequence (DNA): TGTGCCAGCAGTTTAAACAGGGGGCGCGCAACTAATGAAAAACTGTTTTTT. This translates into CASSLNRGRATNEKLFF.

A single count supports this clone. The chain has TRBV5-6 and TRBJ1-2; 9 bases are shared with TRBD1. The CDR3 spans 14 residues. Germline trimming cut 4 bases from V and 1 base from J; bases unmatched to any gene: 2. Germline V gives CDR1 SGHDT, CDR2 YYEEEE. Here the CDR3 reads CASSRGQGNYGYTF. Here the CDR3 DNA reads TGTGCCAGCAGCCGGGGACAGGGTAACTATGGCTACACCTTC.

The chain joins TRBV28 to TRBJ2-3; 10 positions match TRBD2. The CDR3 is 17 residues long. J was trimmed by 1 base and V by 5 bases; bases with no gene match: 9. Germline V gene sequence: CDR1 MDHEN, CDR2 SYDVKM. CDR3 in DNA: TGTGCCAGCAGTGCTCCTAGCGGGGGCCTAGGCACAGATACGCAGTATTTT. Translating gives CASSAPSGGLGTDTQYF.

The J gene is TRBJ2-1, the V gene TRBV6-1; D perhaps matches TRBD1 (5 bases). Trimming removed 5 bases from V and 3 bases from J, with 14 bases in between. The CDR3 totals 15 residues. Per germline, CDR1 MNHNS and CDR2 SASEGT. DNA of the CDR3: TGTGCCAGCAGTCCCTTACCCCAGGGCTACAATGAGCAGTTCTTC. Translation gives CASSPLPQGYNEQFF.

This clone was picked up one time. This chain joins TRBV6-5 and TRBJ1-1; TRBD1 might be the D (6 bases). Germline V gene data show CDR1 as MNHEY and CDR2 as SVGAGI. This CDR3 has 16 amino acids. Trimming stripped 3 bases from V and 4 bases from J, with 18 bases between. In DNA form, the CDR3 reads TGTGCCAGCAGTTATTTAACAGGGACGAGAGGCACTGAAGCTTTCTTT. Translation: CASSYLTGTRGTEAFF.

The CDR3 bases are TGCGCCAGCAGCTTCTTGACAGGGCCTTCCTACGAGCAGTACTTC. Protein sequence: CASSFLTGPSYEQYF. V and J are TRBV5-1 and TRBJ2-7; 7 bases agree with TRBD1. The CDR3 contains 15 residues. Per germline, CDR1 SGHRS and CDR2 YFSETQ. J gave up 1 base and V 2 bases, and 6 bases lay outside the gene matches.

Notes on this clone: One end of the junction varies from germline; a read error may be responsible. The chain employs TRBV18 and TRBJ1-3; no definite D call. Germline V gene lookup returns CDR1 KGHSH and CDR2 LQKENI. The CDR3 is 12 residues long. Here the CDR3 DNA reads TGTGCCAGCTCACCACCGATCCCAGCGGCCCATTTT. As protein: CASSPPIPAAHF.

The CDR3, as DNA: TGTGCCAGCAGTCAGAATCGGGGGGCCGGTGGCTACACCTTC. Translated, it gives CASSQNRGAGGYTF. The chain is built from TRBV6-1 and TRBJ1-2; D is possibly TRBD1 (6 bases). The germline V gene encodes CDR1 MNHNS and CDR2 SASEGT. The CDR3 is made up of 14 amino acids. With 5 bases removed from V and 7 bases from J, the gap between germline ends came to 17 bases.

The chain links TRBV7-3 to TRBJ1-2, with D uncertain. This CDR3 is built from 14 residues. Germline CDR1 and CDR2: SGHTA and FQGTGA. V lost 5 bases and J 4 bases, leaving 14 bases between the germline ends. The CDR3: CASSPGREVYGYTF. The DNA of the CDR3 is TGTGCCAGCAGCCCTGGCCGGGAGGTCTATGGCTACACCTTC.

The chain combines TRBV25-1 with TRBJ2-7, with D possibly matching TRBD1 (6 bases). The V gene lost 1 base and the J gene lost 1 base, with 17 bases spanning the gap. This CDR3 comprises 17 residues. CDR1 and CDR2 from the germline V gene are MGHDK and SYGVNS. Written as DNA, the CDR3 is TGTGCCAGCAGTGAATTCGGGTTCACAGGGCGGTCCTACGAGCAGTACTTC. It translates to CASSEFGFTGRSYEQYF.

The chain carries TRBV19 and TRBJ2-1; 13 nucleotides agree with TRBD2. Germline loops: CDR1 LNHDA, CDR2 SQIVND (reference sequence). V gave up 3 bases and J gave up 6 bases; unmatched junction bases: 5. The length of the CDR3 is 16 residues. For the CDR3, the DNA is TGTGCCAGTAGTATGCAAGGACTAGCGGGAGCCAATGAGCAGTTCTTC. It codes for CASSMQGLAGANEQFF.

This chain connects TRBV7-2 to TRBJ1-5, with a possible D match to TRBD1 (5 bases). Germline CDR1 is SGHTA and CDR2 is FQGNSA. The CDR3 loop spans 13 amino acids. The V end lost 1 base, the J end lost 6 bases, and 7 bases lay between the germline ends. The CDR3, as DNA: TGTGCCAGCAGCTTAGAAGGGGTTCAGCCCCAGCATTTT. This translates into CASSLEGVQPQHF.

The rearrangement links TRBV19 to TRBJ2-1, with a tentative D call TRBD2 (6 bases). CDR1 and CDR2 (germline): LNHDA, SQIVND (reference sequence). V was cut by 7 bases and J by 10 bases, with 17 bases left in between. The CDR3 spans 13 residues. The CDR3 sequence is CASTGTPTWEQFF. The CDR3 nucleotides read TGTGCCAGTACCGGGACTCCGACCTGGGAGCAGTTCTTC.

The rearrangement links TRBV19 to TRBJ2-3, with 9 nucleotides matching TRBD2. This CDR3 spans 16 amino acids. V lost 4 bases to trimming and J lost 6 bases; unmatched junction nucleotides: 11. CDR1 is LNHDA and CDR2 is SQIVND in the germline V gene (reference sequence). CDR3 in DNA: TGTGCCAGTAGTAGGTCTAGCGGGATGGGCGAGGATACGCAGTATTTT. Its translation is CASSRSSGMGEDTQYF.

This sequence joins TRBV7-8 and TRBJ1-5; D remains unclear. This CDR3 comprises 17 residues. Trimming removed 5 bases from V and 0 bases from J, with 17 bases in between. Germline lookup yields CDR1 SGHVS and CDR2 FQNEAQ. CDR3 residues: CASSLSRVISSNQPQHF. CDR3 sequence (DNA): TGTGCCAGCAGCCTAAGCCGAGTGATCTCTAGCAATCAGCCCCAGCATTTT. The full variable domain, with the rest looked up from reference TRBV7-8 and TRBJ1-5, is GAGVSQSPRYKVAKRGQDVALRCDPISGHVSLFWYQQALGQGPEFLTYFQNEAQLDKSGLPSDRFFAERPEGSVSTLKIQRTQQEDSAVYLCASSLSRVISSNQPQHFGDGTRLSIL.

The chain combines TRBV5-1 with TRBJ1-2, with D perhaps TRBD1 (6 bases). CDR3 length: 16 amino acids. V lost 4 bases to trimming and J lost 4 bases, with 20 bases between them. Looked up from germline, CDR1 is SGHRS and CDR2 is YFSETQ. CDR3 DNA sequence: TGCGCCAGCAGCACCGACCCTGGGGGGGGGCTCTATGGCTACACCTTC. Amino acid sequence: CASSTDPGGGLYGYTF.